The clone carrying this T cell receptor beta chain came up many times. Its antigen is as yet unknown. This specimen includes other DNA sequences encoding the same CDR3. Trimming took off 5 bases at V and 4 bases at J, with 23 bases between the two ends. The CDR3 has 16 residues. CDR1 is GTSNPN, CDR2 SVGIG, per germline (reference sequence). Sequencing of unsorted PBMC DNA was carried out using ten immunoSEQ deep assay plates. Clones were read by immunoSEQ multiplex PCR, and TCRdb kept only the in-frame ones, dropping some. This sample carries around 530,000 clones, roughly 79% of them seen once, and the ten largest clones take around 12%. The data were obtained in a study of shared clonotypes between healthy human individuals. Study as a whole: Serving as donors were two women and a few men, whose ages spanned 18 to 49.

Overall study results and limits: Clonotype sharing among donors likely depends on sequencing depth.

The sequence was obtained from a woman aged 35 to 49 in good health. Some clones in this sample may be carry-over from other donors' samples. The chain links TRBV30 to TRBJ2-5, with D possibly TRBD2 on 5 matching bases. The sample taken for sequencing was PBMCs. Here the CDR3 reads CAWALDGGAIGETQYF. The CDR3 DNA reads TGTGCCTGGGCTCTTGATGGAGGAGCTATTGGAGAGACCCAGTACTTC.